Described below is a single TCR beta chain sequence and its context. Its cognate antigen is unknown. V was clipped by 2 bases and J by 3 bases, with 10 bases between them. The CDR3 spans 15 residues. The germline V gene has CDR1 KGHSH and CDR2 LQKENI. The investigators reverse transcribed all of the isolated RNA, so they sequenced expressed TCRB transcripts. The protocol was immunoSEQ multiplex PCR, while the TCRdb copy is restricted to in-frame clones and leaves out a portion. This repertoire shows over 600,000 clones, over 10% found once; its top ten account for around 0.12%. The data belong to a study of beta chain features in type 1 diabetes. Findings of the study overall: TCRB CDR3 length was moderately but significantly reduced in all four CD4+ subsets of Type 1 diabetes patients.

This TCR was sampled from a man younger than 40 with type 1 diabetes. Material for sequencing was naive CD4+ T cells from blood. V is TRBV18 and J is TRBJ2-2, with TRBD1 as a possible D gene (6 bases). The CDR3 sequence: CASSPGTSHTGELFF. CDR3 bases: TGTGCCAGCTCACCAGGGACATCTCACACCGGGGAGCTGTTTTTT.